This T cell receptor (beta chain) came from a study of blood T cell repertoires in COVID-19. Categorization into cohorts depended on clinical history that participants reported. All recovered Cohort 3 donors got two negative PCRs, got clearance, or saw symptom resolution. Sequencing was performed with immunoSEQ multiplex PCR; in TCRdb, only in-frame clones are kept and a portion is missing. The table has 250,000 to 400,000 clones, approximately 87% seen once; the top ten hold approximately 5%. Germline trimming cut 3 bases from V and 2 bases from J; bases unmatched to any gene: 10. The CDR3 contains 16 residues. CDR1 and CDR2 (germline): ENHRY, SYGVKD.

This receptor was taken from a woman aged 25 to 39 who had recovered from COVID-19. The chain carries TRBV10-3 and TRBJ2-7; 7 bases fit TRBD2. Material: PBMCs or T cells enriched from blood (not recorded which). The DNA for the CDR3 is TGTGCCATCAGTGACCCGGGGAGGACTAGTACCTACGAGCAGTACTTC. As protein: CAISDPGRTSTYEQYF.